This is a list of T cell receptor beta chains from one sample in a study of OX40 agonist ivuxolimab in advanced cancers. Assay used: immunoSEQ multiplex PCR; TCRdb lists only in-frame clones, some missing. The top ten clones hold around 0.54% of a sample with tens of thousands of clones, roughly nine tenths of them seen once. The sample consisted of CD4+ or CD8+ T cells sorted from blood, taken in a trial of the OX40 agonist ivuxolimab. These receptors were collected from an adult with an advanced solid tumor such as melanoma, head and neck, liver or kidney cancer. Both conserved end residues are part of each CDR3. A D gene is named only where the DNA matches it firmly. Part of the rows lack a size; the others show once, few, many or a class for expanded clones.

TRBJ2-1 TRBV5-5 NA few CASSLGADDEQFF TGTGCCAGCAGCTTGGGAGCCGACGATGAGCAGTTCTTC
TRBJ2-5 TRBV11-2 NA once CASSVDETQYF TGTGCCAGCAGTGTTGACGAGACCCAGTACTTC
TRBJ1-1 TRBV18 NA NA CASSPLPSGSKDTEAFF TGTGCCAGCTCACCACTCCCTTCGGGGTCGAAGGACACTGAAGCTTTCTTT
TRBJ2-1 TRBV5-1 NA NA CASSLNRLPGDEQFF TGCGCCAGCAGCTTGAATAGACTCCCGGGCGATGAGCAGTTCTTC
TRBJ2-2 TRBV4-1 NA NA CASRRETGGELFF TGCGCCAGCAGGCGTGAAACAGGCGGGGAGCTGTTTTTT
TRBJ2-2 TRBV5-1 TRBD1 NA CASIPGQGANTGELFF TGCGCCAGTATACCCGGACAGGGGGCTAACACCGGGGAGCTGTTTTTT
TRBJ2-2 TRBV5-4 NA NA CASSSGVFRNTGELFF TGTGCCAGCAGCTCTGGGGTCTTCAGAAACACCGGGGAGCTGTTTTTT
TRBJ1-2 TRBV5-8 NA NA CASTLLVGGYGYTF TGTGCCAGCACCCTGCTGGTAGGGGGGTATGGCTACACCTTC
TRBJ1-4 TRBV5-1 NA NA CASSFRTGQGEKLFF TGCGCCAGCAGCTTTAGAACCGGCCAGGGGGAAAAACTGTTTTTT
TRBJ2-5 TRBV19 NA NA CASSIGGGQSETQYF TGTGCCAGTAGTATAGGGGGTGGCCAGTCGGAGACCCAGTACTTC
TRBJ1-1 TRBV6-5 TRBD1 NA CASSYSTGVITEAFF TGTGCCAGCAGTTACTCGACAGGGGTGATCACTGAAGCTTTCTTT
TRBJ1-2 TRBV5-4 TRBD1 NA CASSPTGFDGYTF TGTGCCAGCAGCCCGACAGGGTTCGATGGCTACACCTTC
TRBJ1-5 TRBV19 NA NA CASSGGGSNSNQPQHF TGTGCCAGTAGTGGCGGGGGAAGTAATAGCAATCAGCCCCAGCATTTT
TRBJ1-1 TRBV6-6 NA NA CASSHGRGSEAFF TGTGCCAGCAGTCATGGTAGGGGGTCTGAAGCTTTCTTT
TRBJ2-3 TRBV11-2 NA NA CASSLGRDTQYF TGTGCCAGCAGCTTAGGCCGGGATACGCAGTATTTT
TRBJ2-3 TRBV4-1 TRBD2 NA CASSQVGLVADTQYF TGCGCCAGCAGCCAAGTAGGACTAGTTGCAGATACGCAGTATTTT
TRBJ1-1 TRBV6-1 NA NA CATQNEAEGNTEAFF TGTGCCACACAGAATGAAGCCGAAGGGAACACTGAAGCTTTCTTT
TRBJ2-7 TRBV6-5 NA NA CARWDAYEQYF TGTGCCAGGTGGGATGCGTACGAGCAGTACTTC
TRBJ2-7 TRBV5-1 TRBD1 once CASSFETGASLGGYEQYF TGCGCCAGCAGCTTTGAGACAGGGGCTTCCCTTGGCGGCTACGAGCAGTACTTC
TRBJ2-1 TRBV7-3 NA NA CASSLSPHDNEQFF TGTGCCAGCAGCTTATCGCCCCACGACAATGAGCAGTTCTTC
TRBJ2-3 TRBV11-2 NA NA CATRGNTDTQYF TGTGCCACCAGGGGTAACACAGATACGCAGTATTTT
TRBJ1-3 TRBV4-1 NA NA CASSQEFWGSGNTIYF TGCGCCAGCAGCCAAGAGTTCTGGGGATCTGGAAACACCATATATTTT
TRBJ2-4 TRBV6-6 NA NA CASSQGKNIQYF TGTGCCAGCAGCCAGGGGAAAAACATTCAGTACTTC
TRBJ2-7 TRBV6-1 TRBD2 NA CASSERGGIEQYF TGTGCCAGCAGTGAACGGGGAGGGATCGAGCAGTACTTC
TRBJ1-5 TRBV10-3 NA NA CAISADNQPQHF TGTGCCATCAGTGCTGATAATCAGCCCCAGCATTTT
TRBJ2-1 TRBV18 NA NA CASSGRGGDPYNEQFF TGTGCCAGCTCGGGCCGGGGTGGGGACCCATACAATGAGCAGTTCTTC
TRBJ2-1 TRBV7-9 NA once CASSLVGLSYNEQFF TGTGCCAGCAGCTTAGTGGGGTTGTCCTACAATGAGCAGTTCTTC
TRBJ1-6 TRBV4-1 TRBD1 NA CASSQGDRGGNSPLHF TGCGCCAGCAGCCAAGGGGACAGGGGGGGTAATTCACCCCTCCACTTT
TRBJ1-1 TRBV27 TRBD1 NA CASSFRQGGEAFF TGTGCCAGCAGTTTTAGACAGGGCGGTGAAGCTTTCTTT
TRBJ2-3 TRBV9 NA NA CASNIYTDTQYF TGTGCCAGCAACATATACACAGATACGCAGTATTTT
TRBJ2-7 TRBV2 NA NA CASSEVSGNLSEQYF TGTGCCAGCAGTGAAGTCTCAGGGAACCTTTCCGAGCAGTACTTC
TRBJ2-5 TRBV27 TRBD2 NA CASSNIAGIQETQYF TGTGCCAGCAGTAATATAGCGGGGATCCAAGAGACCCAGTACTTC
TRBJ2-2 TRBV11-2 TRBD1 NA CASSSRQGYTGELFF TGTGCCAGCAGCTCCAGACAGGGTTACACCGGGGAGCTGTTTTTT
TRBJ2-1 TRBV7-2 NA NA CASSFYNEQFF TGTGCCAGCAGCTTCTACAATGAGCAGTTCTTC
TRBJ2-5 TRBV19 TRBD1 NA CASSTGTGAGETQYF TGTGCCAGTAGCACCGGGACAGGGGCTGGGGAGACCCAGTACTTC
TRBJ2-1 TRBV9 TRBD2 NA CASSDRDYSYNEQFF TGTGCCAGCAGCGACCGGGACTACTCCTACAATGAGCAGTTCTTC
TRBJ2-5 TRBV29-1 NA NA CSVGGTAGGETQYF TGCAGCGTGGGAGGGACAGCCGGGGGAGAGACCCAGTACTTC
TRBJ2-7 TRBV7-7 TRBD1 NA CASSLDQGDEQYF TGTGCTAGCAGCTTAGATCAGGGGGACGAGCAGTACTTC
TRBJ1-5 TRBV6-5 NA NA CASSELTGQPQHF TGTGCCAGCAGTGAATTAACGGGCCAGCCCCAGCATTTT
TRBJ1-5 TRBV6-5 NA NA CASSYSHRLNQPQHF TGTGCCAGCAGTTACTCCCACAGGCTAAATCAGCCCCAGCATTTT
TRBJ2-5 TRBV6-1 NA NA CASTPGGQQETQYF TGTGCCAGCACCCCCGGGGGACAACAAGAGACCCAGTACTTC
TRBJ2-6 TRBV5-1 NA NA CASSLAFSGANVLTF TGCGCCAGCAGCTTGGCGTTCTCTGGGGCCAACGTCCTGACTTTC
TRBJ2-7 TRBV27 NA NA CASRNNGAQRGEQYF TGTGCCAGCAGGAACAACGGGGCCCAACGAGGCGAGCAGTACTTC
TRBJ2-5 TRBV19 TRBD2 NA CASNLAVGRETQYF TGTGCCAGTAACCTAGCGGTGGGGAGAGAGACCCAGTACTTC
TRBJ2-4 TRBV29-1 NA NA CSVEGRVGENIQYF TGCAGCGTTGAAGGACGGGTAGGAGAAAACATTCAGTACTTC
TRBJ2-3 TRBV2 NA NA CASSERDTQYF TGTGCCAGCAGTGAGCGCGATACGCAGTATTTT
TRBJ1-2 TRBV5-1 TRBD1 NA CASSGGQGAGYTF TGCGCCAGCAGCGGAGGACAGGGGGCTGGCTACACCTTC
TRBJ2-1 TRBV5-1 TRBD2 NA CASSLEPRLAGNEQFF TGCGCCAGCAGCTTGGAGCCGCGACTAGCGGGGAATGAGCAGTTCTTC
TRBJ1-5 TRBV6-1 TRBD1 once CASSKDRGDTPQHF TGTGCCAGCAGTAAAGACAGGGGTGATACCCCCCAGCATTTT
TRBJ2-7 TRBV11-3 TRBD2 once CASSRGTSGLSYEQYF TGTGCCAGCTCCCGAGGGACTAGCGGGTTGTCCTACGAGCAGTACTTC
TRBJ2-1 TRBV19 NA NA CASSRRSGWVDEQFF TGTGCCAGTAGCCGTCGGTCAGGGTGGGTCGATGAGCAGTTCTTC
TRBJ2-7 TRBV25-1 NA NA CASSEWSGVYF TGTGCCAGCAGTGAATGGTCAGGGGTGTACTTC
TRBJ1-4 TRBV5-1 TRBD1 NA CASSVRTGTATNEKLFF TGCGCCAGCAGCGTTCGGACAGGGACGGCAACTAATGAAAAACTGTTTTTT
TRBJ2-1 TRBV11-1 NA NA CASSRSWHEQFF TGTGCCAGCAGCCGAAGCTGGCATGAGCAGTTCTTC